Detailed here is one TCR beta chain. The data are from a study of blood T cell repertoires in COVID-19. This table comes from immunoSEQ multiplex PCR, and its TCRdb copy is limited to in-frame clones, with some not included. There are some 51,000 clones in the sample; 88% occur only once, and over 8.5% lies in the top ten. The V segment lost 5 bases and the J segment 2 bases; nucleotides outside the gene matches: 3. This CDR3 contains 15 residues. CDR1 is SGHTA and CDR2 is FQGNSA in the germline V gene. This sequence joins TRBV7-2 and TRBJ2-7; 13 bases line up with TRBD2. This receptor was taken from a man between 45 and 60 years old with active COVID-19. The sequenced sample was peripheral blood. CDR3 region: CASSPGLAGAYEQYF. CDR3 DNA sequence: TGTGCCAGCAGCCCAGGACTAGCGGGGGCCTACGAGCAGTACTTC.